This T cell receptor (beta chain) was retrieved from a study of blood T cell repertoires in COVID-19. This CDR3 is 19 amino acids long. CDR1 SGHRS and CDR2 YFSETQ come from the germline V gene. V dropped 0 bases and J dropped 4; count of bases not matched to a gene: 10. Clones were sequenced by immunoSEQ multiplex PCR, and TCRdb holds only the in-frame ones, with some missing. The sample carries fewer than 85,000 clones, 82% recorded once. The sample was peripheral blood. The chain recombines TRBV5-1 with TRBJ2-2, with 12 bases matching TRBD2. This receptor was obtained from a woman in her sixties or seventies with acute or convalescent COVID-19. The CDR3 sequence is CASSLAPASGGGRTGELFF. Written as DNA, the CDR3 is TGCGCCAGCAGCTTGGCCCCGGCTAGCGGGGGGGGGCGCACCGGGGAGCTGTTTTTT.